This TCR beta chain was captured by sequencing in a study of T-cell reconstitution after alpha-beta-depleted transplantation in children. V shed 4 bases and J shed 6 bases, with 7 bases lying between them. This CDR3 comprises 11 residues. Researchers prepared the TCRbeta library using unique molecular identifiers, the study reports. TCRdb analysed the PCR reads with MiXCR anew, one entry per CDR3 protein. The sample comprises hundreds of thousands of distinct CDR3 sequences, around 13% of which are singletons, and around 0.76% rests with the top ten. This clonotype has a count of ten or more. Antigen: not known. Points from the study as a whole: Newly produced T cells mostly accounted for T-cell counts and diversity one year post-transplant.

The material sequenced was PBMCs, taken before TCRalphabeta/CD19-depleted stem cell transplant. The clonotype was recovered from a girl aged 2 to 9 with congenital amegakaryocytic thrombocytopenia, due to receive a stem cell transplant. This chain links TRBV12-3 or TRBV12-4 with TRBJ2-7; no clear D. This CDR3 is CASSSSSEQYF. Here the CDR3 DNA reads TGTGCCAGCAGTTCCAGTTCCGAGCAGTACTTC.